This entry lists 3 T cell receptor beta chains sequenced from one sample in a study of regulatory T cells in long-lasting Graves disease. CDR3-region Arm-PCR and iRepertoire HTBI primers produced the TCR beta libraries. Each CDR3 protein is one row after TCRdb ran MiXCR on the multiplex PCR reads. In the table there are hundreds of thousands of distinct CDR3 sequences, about 30% of which are singletons. Time point denoted: persistent/refractory GD, antithyroid drugs over 5 years with positive TRAb. The TCR library was made from RNA that had been extracted from PBMCs in TRIzol. This specimen was peripheral blood mononuclear cells (PBMCs), taken when the disease was refractory, from a patient treated with antithyroid drugs. These receptors all come from a female donor with Graves disease.

This clonotype was seen a handful of times. This rearrangement joins TRBV7-9 to TRBJ2-5; D may be TRBD1 (6 bases). V was cut by 5 bases and J by 5 bases, with 18 bases left in between. CDR1 SEHNR and CDR2 FQNEAQ come from the germline V gene (reference sequence). This CDR3 has 15 residues. CDR3 in amino acids: CASSRSLGAVETQYF. CDR3 DNA: TGTGCCAGCAGCCGAAGTCTGGGGGCAGTGGAGACCCAGTACTTC.

J is TRBJ1-3 and V is TRBV7-3, with TRBD1 matching over 9 bases. Unmatched junction bases numbered 11, after V lost 4 bases and J lost 4 bases. Per the germline V gene, CDR1 is SGHTA and CDR2 is FQGTGA. This CDR3 is 17 amino acids long. The DNA of the CDR3 is TGTGCCAGCAGCTCCGGAATCCGGGACAGGGTCGGAAACACCATATATTTT. This translates into CASSSGIRDRVGNTIYF.

The V and J genes are TRBV6-1 and TRBJ2-1, with D perhaps TRBD1 (5 bases). Trimming pared 7 bases from V and 8 bases from J, leaving 15 bases between. This CDR3 contains 13 residues. CDR1 is MNHNS and CDR2 is SASEGT in the germline V gene. CDR3 in DNA: TGTGCCAGCATGACAGCCGTGTTTGATGAGCAGTTCTTC. It encodes CASMTAVFDEQFF.